The 15 T cell receptor beta chains reported below all come from one sample, sequenced in a study of T cells expressing NK-cell markers. Using the 5' RACE reads, TCRdb records one entry per CDR3 protein without DNA. In total, the table holds roughly 390,000 distinct CDR3 sequences. The sequenced sample consisted of blood T cells: a sorted CD56 or NKG2C T cell subset, CD4+ or CD8+ T cells, or bulk PBMC T cells (not recorded which). Receptors originate from a woman aged 45-59 years in good health.

V gene TRBV7-3 combines with J gene TRBJ2-1; the TCRdb call, TRBD2, lacks DNA for checking. Germline V gives CDR1 SGHTA, CDR2 FQGTGA. The CDR3 totals 16 residues. CDR3 in amino acids: CATAPGASYSYNEQFF.

V is TRBV5-1 and J is TRBJ2-3; TCRdb's assignment of TRBD1 cannot be checked, as there is no DNA. CDR3 length: 16 amino acids. Germline values: CDR1 SGHRS, CDR2 YFSETQ. CDR3 in amino acids: CASSLWDRGQVDTQYF. Together with reference TRBV5-1 and TRBJ2-3, the CDR3 gives the full variable domain: KAGVTQTPRYLIKTRGQQVTLSCSPISGHRSVSWYQQTPGQGLQFLFEYFSETQRNKGNFPGRFSGRQFSNSRSEMNVSTLELGDSALYLCASSLWDRGQVDTQYFGPGTRLTVL.

The rearrangement uses TRBV10-1 and TRBJ2-7; TCRdb returns TRBD2, unconfirmable since there is no DNA. Germline V lookup: CDR1 WNHNN, CDR2 SYGVQD (reference sequence). The CDR3 extends over 13 amino acids. The CDR3 is CASQPGGSYEQYF.

The J gene is TRBJ2-1, the V gene TRBV5-1; TCRdb indicates TRBD1, and absent DNA this call remains unverified. The CDR3 has 13 amino acids. CDR1 and CDR2 (germline): SGHRS, YFSETQ. This chain's CDR3 is CASSLAGGNEQFF.

CDR3 sequence: CRRRGGKNNEQFF. The V call is TRBV20-1, the J call TRBJ2-1; TCRdb outputs TRBD1, but without DNA this stays unchecked. CDR3 length: 13 amino acids. Germline loops: CDR1 DFQATT, CDR2 SNEGSKA (reference sequence).

The V call is TRBV20-1, the J call TRBJ1-5; TCRdb designates TRBD1, a call that cannot be tested without DNA. CDR1 is DFQATT, CDR2 SNEGSKA, per germline (reference sequence). The CDR3 is 16 residues long. The CDR3 reads CSASPPSRGGNQPQHF.

The V call is TRBV5-6, the J call TRBJ2-1; TCRdb selects TRBD1, and the lack of DNA leaves this call unchecked. Germline assignment: CDR1 SGHDT and CDR2 YYEEEE. The CDR3 runs 15 residues. The CDR3: CASSGGQGSVNEQFF.

This chain uses TRBV5-5 with TRBJ2-3; TCRdb picks TRBD1, but there is no DNA to check that call. The CDR3 runs 14 residues. Germline CDR1 and CDR2: SGHKS and YYEKEE (reference sequence). CDR3 loop: CASSSGQLTDTQYF. Supplemented by reference TRBV5-5 and TRBJ2-3, the full variable domain reads DAGVTQSPTHLIKTRGQQVTLRCSPISGHKSVSWYQQVLGQGPQFIFQYYEKEERGRGNFPDRFSARQFPNYSSELNVNALLLGDSALYLCASSSGQLTDTQYFGPGTRLTVL.

This sequence joins TRBV12-3 or TRBV12-4 and TRBJ2-3; TCRdb's D call, TRBD1, is unchecked because there is no DNA. The CDR3 runs 12 residues. The CDR3 region is CASSLGSRAQYF.

The rearrangement joins TRBV2 to TRBJ2-2; TCRdb picks TRBD1, but there is no DNA to check that call. This CDR3 contains 15 residues. In germline, CDR1 is SNHLY, CDR2 FYNNEI. The CDR3 region is CAIDQEAINTGELFF.

The chain recombines TRBV20-1 with TRBJ2-5; the D gene TCRdb calls, TRBD2, cannot be checked with no DNA. Germline CDR1 is DFQATT and CDR2 is SNEGSKA (reference sequence). CDR3 length equals 14 residues. The CDR3 protein is CSATTSGRRETQYF.

CDR3 residues: CAWSVRGGGGNEQFF. The chain couples TRBV30 to TRBJ2-1; TCRdb's assignment of TRBD1 cannot be checked, as there is no DNA. The CDR3 runs to 15 residues. The germline CDR1 and CDR2 sequences are GTSNPN and SVGIG (reference sequence). The complete variable domain, with remaining parts taken from reference TRBV30 and TRBJ2-1, reads SQTIHQWPATLVQPVGSPLSLECTVEGTSNPNLYWYRQAAGRGLQLLFYSVGIGQISSEVPQNLSASRPQDRQFILSSKKLLLSDSGFYLCAWSVRGGGGNEQFFGPGTRLTVL.

CDR3 sequence reads: CATRTSGSSYEQYF. The chain combines TRBV6-5 with TRBJ2-7; there is no DNA to check the TCRdb D call of TRBD2. CDR3 size: 14 residues. Germline CDR1 reads MNHEY; CDR2 reads SVGAGI.

The chain carries TRBV9 and TRBJ2-1; no DNA is available, so the TRBD1 call from TCRdb remains unchecked. CDR1 is SGDLS and CDR2 is YYNGEE in the germline V gene. The CDR3 runs to 14 residues. The chain's CDR3 is CASGRDWGSNEQFF.

The V call is TRBV10-3, the J call TRBJ2-7; the TCRdb D gene call, TRBD1, has no DNA to confirm it. CDR1 ENHRY and CDR2 SYGVKD come from the germline V gene. The CDR3 runs to 12 residues. The CDR3 here is CATRTGTYEQYF.